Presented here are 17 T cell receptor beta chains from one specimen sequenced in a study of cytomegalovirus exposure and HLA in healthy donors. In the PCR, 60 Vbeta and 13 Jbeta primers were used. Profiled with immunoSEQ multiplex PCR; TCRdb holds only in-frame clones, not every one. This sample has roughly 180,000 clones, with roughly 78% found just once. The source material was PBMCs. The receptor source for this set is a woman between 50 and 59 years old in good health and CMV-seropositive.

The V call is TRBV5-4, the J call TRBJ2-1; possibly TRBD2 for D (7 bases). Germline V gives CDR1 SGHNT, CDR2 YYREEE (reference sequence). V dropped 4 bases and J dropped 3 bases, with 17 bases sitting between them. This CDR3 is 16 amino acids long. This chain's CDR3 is CASSLEGGGLYNEQFF. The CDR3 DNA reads TGTGCCAGCAGCCTTGAGGGCGGGGGCCTCTACAATGAGCAGTTCTTC.

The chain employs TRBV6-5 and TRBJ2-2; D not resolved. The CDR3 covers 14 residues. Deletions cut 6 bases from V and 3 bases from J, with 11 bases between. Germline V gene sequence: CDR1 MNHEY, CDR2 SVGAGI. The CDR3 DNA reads TGTGCCAGCAGCGTATCTCGGTACACCGGGGAGCTGTTTTTT. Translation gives CASSVSRYTGELFF.

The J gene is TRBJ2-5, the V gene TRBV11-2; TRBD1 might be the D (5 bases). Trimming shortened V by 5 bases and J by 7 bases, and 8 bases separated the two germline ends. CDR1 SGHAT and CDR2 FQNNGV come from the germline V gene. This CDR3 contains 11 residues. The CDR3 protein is CASSPQGTQYF. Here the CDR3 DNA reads TGTGCCAGCAGCCCTCAGGGGACCCAGTACTTC.

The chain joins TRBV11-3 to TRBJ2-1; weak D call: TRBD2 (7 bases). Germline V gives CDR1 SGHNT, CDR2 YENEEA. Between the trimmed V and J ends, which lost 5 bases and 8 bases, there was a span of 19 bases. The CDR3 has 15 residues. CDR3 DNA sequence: TGTGCCAGCAGCCTGGGGGGGGCCAATTTCCATGAGCAGTTCTTC. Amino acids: CASSLGGANFHEQFF. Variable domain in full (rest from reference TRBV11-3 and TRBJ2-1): EAGVVQSPRYKIIEKKQPVAFWCNPISGHNTLYWYLQNLGQGPELLIRYENEEAVDDSQLPKDRFSAERLKGVDSTLKIQPAELGDSAVYLCASSLGGANFHEQFFGPGTRLTVL.

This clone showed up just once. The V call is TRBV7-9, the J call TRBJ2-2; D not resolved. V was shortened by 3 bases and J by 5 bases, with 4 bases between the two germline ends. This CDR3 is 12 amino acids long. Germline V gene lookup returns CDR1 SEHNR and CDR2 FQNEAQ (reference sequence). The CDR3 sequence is CASSFGTGELFF. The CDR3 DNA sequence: TGTGCCAGCAGCTTCGGTACCGGGGAGCTGTTTTTT. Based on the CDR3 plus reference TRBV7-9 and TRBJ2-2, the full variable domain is DTGVSQNPRHKITKRGQNVTFRCDPISEHNRLYWYRQTLGQGPEFLTYFQNEAQLEKSRLLSDRFSAERPKGSFSTLEIQRTEQGDSAMYLCASSFGTGELFFGEGSRLTVL.

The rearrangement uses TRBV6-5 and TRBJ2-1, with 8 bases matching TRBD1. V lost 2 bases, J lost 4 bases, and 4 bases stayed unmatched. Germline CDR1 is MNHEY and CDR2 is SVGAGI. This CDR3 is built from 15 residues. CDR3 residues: CASSYGQGAYNEQFF. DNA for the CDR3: TGTGCCAGCAGTTACGGGCAGGGGGCGTACAATGAGCAGTTCTTC.

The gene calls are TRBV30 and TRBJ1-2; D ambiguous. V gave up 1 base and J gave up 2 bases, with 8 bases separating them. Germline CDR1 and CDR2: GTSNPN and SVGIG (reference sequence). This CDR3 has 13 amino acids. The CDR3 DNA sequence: TGTGCCTGGAGTGGACTAGGCAACTATGGCTACACCTTC. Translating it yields CAWSGLGNYGYTF.

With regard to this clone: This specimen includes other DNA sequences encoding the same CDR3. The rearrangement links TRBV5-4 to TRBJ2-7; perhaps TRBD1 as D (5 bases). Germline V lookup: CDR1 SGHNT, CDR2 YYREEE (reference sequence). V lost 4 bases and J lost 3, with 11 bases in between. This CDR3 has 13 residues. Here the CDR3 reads CASSPNQGYEQYF. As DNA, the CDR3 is TGTGCCAGCAGCCCAAATCAGGGCTACGAGCAGTACTTC.

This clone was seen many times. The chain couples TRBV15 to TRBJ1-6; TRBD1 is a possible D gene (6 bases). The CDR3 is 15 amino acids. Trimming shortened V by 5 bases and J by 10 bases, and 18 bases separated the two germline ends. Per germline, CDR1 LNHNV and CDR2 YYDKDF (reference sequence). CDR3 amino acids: CATSRKAGEGSPLHF. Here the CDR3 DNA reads TGTGCCACCAGCCGAAAGGCAGGGGAGGGATCACCCCTCCACTTT.

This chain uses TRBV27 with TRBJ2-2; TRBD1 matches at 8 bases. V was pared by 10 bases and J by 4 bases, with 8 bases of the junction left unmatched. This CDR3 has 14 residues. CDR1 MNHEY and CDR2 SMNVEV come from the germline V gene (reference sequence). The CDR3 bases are TGTGCCACCAATTTACAGGGGGGCACCGGGGAGCTGTTTTTT. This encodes CATNLQGGTGELFF.

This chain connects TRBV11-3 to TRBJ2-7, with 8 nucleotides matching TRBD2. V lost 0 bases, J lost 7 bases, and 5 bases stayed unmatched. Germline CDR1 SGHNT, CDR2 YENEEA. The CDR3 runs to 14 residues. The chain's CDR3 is CASSLEGLAGEQYF. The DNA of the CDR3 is TGTGCCAGCAGCTTAGAAGGACTAGCTGGGGAGCAGTACTTC.

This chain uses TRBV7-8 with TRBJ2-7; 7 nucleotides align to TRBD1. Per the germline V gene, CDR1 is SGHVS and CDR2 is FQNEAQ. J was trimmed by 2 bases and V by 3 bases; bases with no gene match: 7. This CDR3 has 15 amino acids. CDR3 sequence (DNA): TGTGCCAGCAGCTTTGTGACAGGGAGACCCTACGAGCAGTACTTC. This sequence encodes CASSFVTGRPYEQYF.

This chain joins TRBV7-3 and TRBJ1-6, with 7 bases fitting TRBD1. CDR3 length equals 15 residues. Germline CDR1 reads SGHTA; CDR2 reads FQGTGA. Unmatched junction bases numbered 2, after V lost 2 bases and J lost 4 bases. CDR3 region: CASSLAGQYNSPLHF. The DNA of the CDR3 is TGTGCCAGCAGCTTAGCGGGACAGTATAATTCACCCCTCCACTTT.

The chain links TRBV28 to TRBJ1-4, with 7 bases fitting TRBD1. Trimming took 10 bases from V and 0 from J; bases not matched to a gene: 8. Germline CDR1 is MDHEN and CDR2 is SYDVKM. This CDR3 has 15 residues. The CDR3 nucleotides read TGTGCCATCGCTGACAGGGATACAACTAATGAAAAACTGTTTTTT. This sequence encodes CAIADRDTTNEKLFF.

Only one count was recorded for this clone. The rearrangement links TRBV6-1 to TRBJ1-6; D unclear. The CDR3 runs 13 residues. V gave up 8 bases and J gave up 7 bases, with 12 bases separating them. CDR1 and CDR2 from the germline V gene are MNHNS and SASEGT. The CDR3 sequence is CASWVGRNSPLHF. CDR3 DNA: TGTGCCAGCTGGGTGGGGAGGAATTCACCCCTCCACTTT.

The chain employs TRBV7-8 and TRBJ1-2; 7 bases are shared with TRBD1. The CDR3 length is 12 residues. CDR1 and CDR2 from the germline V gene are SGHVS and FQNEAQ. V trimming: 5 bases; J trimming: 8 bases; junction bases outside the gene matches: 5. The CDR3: CASSTTGLGYTF. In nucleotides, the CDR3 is TGTGCCAGCAGCACGACAGGGCTAGGCTACACCTTC.

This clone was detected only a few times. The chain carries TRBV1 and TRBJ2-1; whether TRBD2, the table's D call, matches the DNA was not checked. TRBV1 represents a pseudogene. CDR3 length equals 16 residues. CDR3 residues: CTTLGGGLRSYNEQFF. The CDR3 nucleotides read TGCACCACCTTGGGGGGGGGTTTGCGTTCCTACAATGAGCAGTTCTTC.